This paragraph covers one T cell receptor beta chain sequence. The protocol was immunoSEQ multiplex PCR, while the TCRdb copy is restricted to in-frame clones and leaves out a portion. The sample has about 270,000 clones, around 86% seen once. This sample was included in a study of blood T cell repertoires in COVID-19. CDR1 MGHRA and CDR2 YSYEKL come from the germline V gene. CDR3 size: 16 residues. The trim removed 3 bases at V and 7 bases at J, leaving 10 bases unmatched. Material: peripheral blood. This sequence joins TRBV4-1 and TRBJ2-2; 8 bases align to TRBD2. The source of this sequence is a man between 40 and 49 years old with active or convalescent COVID-19. Here the CDR3 DNA reads TGCGCCAGCAGCCAGTATCTAGCGGGCGGTGACGGGGAGCTGTTTTTT. It translates to CASSQYLAGGDGELFF.